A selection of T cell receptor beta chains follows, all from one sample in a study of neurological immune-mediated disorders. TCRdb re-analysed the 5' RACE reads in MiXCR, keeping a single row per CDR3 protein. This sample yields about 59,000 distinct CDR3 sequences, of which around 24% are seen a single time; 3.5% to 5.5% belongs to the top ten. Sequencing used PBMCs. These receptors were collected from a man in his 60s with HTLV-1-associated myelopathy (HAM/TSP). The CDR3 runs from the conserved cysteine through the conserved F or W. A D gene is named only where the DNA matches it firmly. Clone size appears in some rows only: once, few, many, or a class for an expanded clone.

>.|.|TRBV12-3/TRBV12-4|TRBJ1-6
TGTGCCAGCAGTGGTCCAGGCTCACCCCTCCACTTT
CASSGPGSPLHF
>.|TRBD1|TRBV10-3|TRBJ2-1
TGTGCCATCAGTGAGATCTCCGGGACAGGGGGCAGGGATGAGCAGTTCTTC
CAISEISGTGGRDEQFF
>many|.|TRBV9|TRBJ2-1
TGTGCCAGCAGCGTAATGGCGGGGGCGTACAATGAGCAGTTCTTC
CASSVMAGAYNEQFF
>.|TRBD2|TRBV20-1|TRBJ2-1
TGCAGTGTAGGAAATCCGACTAGCGGGAGCCCCGATGAGCAGTTCTTC
CSVGNPTSGSPDEQFF
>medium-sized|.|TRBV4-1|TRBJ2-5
TGCGCCAGCAGTCTTAGAAAGGGGGAGACCCAGTACTTC
CASSLRKGETQYF
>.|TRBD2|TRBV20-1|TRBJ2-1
TGCAGTGCTAGAGATTGGGAGCGGGAGGGCCTGGGTGAGCAGTTCTTC
CSARDWEREGLGEQFF
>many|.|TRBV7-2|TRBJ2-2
TGTGCCAGCAGCTTTGGTCTCGGGGAGCTGTTTTTT
CASSFGLGELFF
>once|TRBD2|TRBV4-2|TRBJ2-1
TGTGCCAGCAGCCGGACAGCTAGCGGGAATGAGCAGTTCTTC
CASSRTASGNEQFF
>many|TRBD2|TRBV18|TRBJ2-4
TGTGCCAGCTCACCCCGGGAGGGCCGGGAAAACATTCAGTACTTC
CASSPREGRENIQYF
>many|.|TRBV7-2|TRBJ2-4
TGTGCCAGCAGCTTTAAGGGTGCGAACATTCAGTACTTC
CASSFKGANIQYF
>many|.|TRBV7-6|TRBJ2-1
TGTGCCAGCAGCTTAGATTCGTCGGGACTTAATGAGCAGTTCTTC
CASSLDSSGLNEQFF
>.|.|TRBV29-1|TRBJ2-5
TGCAGCGTTCTAGGAGGGGGCAGGGAGACCCAGTACTTC
CSVLGGGRETQYF
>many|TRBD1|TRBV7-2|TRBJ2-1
TGTGCCAGCAGCTTAGTAGCCAGCCCGACAGGGTCCAATGAGCAGTTCTTC
CASSLVASPTGSNEQFF
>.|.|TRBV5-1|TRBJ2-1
TGCGCCAGCAGCTTCGGGACGACCAATGAGCAGTTCTTC
CASSFGTTNEQFF
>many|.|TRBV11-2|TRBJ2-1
TGTGCCAGCAGCCTACGGAGGGGGGGAGGGTCCTACAATGAGCAGTTCTTC
CASSLRRGGGSYNEQFF
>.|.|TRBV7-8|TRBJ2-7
TGTGCCAGCACCCCTCTAGGACCTAGCGAGTACGAGCAGTACTTC
CASTPLGPSEYEQYF
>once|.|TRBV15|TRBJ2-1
TGTGCCACCAGCAGAGATGTTGTCTATGAGCAGTTCTTC
CATSRDVVYEQFF